The 15 T cell receptor beta chains listed next were all sequenced from one sample in a study of breast tumors, draining lymph nodes, adjacent tissues. MiXCR, applied by TCRdb to the multiplex PCR reads, yields one record per CDR3 protein. The sample has around 250,000 distinct CDR3 sequences, under 40% seen once; the top ten hold approximately 4%. Axillary draining lymph nodes of breast cancer patients supplied the node samples. The sequencing sample was made of axillary lymph node tissue. All receptors come from a female donor with breast cancer. Some clones in this sample may be carry-over from other donors' samples.

This clonotype was seen repeatedly, ten times or more. The chain uses TRBV12-3 or TRBV12-4 and TRBJ1-5; D possibly corresponds to TRBD1 (5 bases). The CDR3 is made up of 17 amino acids. The V and J ends lost 3 bases and 0 bases respectively, with 15 bases between them. The chain's CDR3 is CASSFGKGSYSNQPQHF. The CDR3 region has the DNA TGTGCCAGCAGTTTCGGAAAGGGGAGCTATAGCAATCAGCCCCAGCATTTT.

This clonotype was observed at least ten times. The chain has TRBV5-6 and TRBJ2-6, with D unresolved. Germline V gene sequence: CDR1 SGHDT, CDR2 YYEEEE. This CDR3 spans 15 amino acids. V was cut by 4 bases and J by 0 bases, with 8 bases left in between. In DNA, the CDR3 is TGTGCCAGCAGCCGCAGGAGCTCTGGGGCCAACGTCCTGACTTTC. It encodes CASSRRSSGANVLTF.

The chain combines TRBV2 with TRBJ2-7, with 14 nucleotides matching TRBD2. The CDR3 has 17 residues. V was clipped by 4 bases and J by 2 bases; unmatched bases: 7. Germline V gives CDR1 SNHLY, CDR2 FYNNEI. The CDR3 nucleotides are TGTGCCAGCAGTGCTTCCGGGACTAGCGGGGGTCCCTACGAGCAGTACTTC. This encodes CASSASGTSGGPYEQYF. Complete variable domain (other parts from reference TRBV2 and TRBJ2-7): EPEVTQTPSHQVTQMGQEVILRCVPISNHLYFYWYRQILGQKVEFLVSFYNNEISEKSEIFDDQFSVERPDGSNFTLKIRSTKLEDSAMYFCASSASGTSGGPYEQYFGPGTRLTVT.

This chain links TRBV12-5 with TRBJ1-2; 7 nucleotides align to TRBD1. Germline CDR1 and CDR2: LGHNT and FRNRAP. After removal of 2 bases from V and 1 base from J, the junction contained 7 bases not matched to a gene. CDR3 length equals 16 residues. Here the CDR3 reads CASGLTGTDINYGYTF. CDR3 DNA sequence: TGTGCTAGTGGTTTGACCGGGACAGATATTAACTATGGCTACACCTTC.

This clonotype was found many times. V gene TRBV5-6 combines with J gene TRBJ2-7; perhaps TRBD1 as D (5 bases). Trimming cost V 0 bases and J 0 bases, with 7 bases left between them. CDR1 and CDR2 (germline): SGHDT, YYEEEE. There are 14 residues in the CDR3. CDR3 loop: CASSLVGASYEQYF. CDR3 coding DNA: TGTGCCAGCAGCTTGGTAGGGGCCTCCTACGAGCAGTACTTC.

V gene TRBV2 combines with J gene TRBJ2-3; TRBD1 matches 7 bases. This CDR3 spans 11 amino acids. The junction had 7 bases not matched to a gene; V was cut back by 8 bases and J by 11 bases. Per the germline V gene, CDR1 is SNHLY and CDR2 is FYNNEI. For the CDR3, the DNA is TGTGCCAGCTCCCCGCGGACAGGGCAGTATTTT. Translating it yields CASSPRTGQYF.

This clonotype was seen many times. The chain employs TRBV24-1 and TRBJ2-1, with TRBD1 identical over 10 bases. The germline CDR1 and CDR2 sequences are KGHDR and SFDVKD. The CDR3 spans 17 residues. V lost 3 bases and J lost 6; bases outside the gene matches: 10. Here the CDR3 reads CATSDRGRTGGGNEQFF. Here the CDR3 DNA reads TGTGCCACCAGTGATCGGGGACGGACAGGGGGTGGCAATGAGCAGTTCTTC.

The V and J genes are TRBV14 and TRBJ2-1; 9 bases agree with TRBD2. Germline lookup yields CDR1 SGHDN and CDR2 FVKESK. This CDR3 contains 14 residues. The J segment lost 5 bases and the V segment lost 5 bases, leaving 4 bases of the junction unmatched. DNA for the CDR3: TGTGCCAGCAGCAGGACTAGCGCAAACAATGAGCAGTTCTTC. Translation gives CASSRTSANNEQFF.

The table lists this clonotype with a count of one. At one end, the junction sequence differs from germline, possibly due to a read error. The chain recombines TRBV5-1 with TRBJ1-5; 9 nucleotides agree with TRBD1. The CDR3 spans 20 residues. Germline V CDR1 and CDR2: SGHRS, YFSETQ. The CDR3 protein is CASSPEGAGQGFVGFQPQHF. The CDR3 nucleotides are TGTGCCAGCTCCCCGGAGGGAGCGGGACAGGGTTTTGTAGGGTTCCAGCCCCAGCATTTT.

This clonotype came up many times. This sequence joins TRBV7-6 and TRBJ1-4, with D perhaps matching TRBD1 (6 bases). This CDR3 is 15 amino acids long. With 1 base removed from V and 7 bases from J, the gap between germline ends came to 13 bases. Germline CDR1 reads SGHVS; CDR2 reads FNYEAQ. The CDR3 region is CASSLGRGRLEKLFF. The CDR3, as DNA: TGTGCCAGCAGCTTAGGCCGGGGGCGGCTTGAAAAACTGTTTTTT.

This clonotype was seen ten or more times. The V and J genes are TRBV9 and TRBJ2-1, with D perhaps TRBD2 (6 bases). The CDR3 runs to 14 residues. V was trimmed by 0 bases and J by 4 bases, leaving 8 bases between them. CDR1 and CDR2 from the germline V gene are SGDLS and YYNGEE. The chain's CDR3 is CASSVGGDYNEQFF. The CDR3 coding sequence is TGTGCCAGCAGCGTAGGCGGGGATTACAATGAGCAGTTCTTC.

The gene calls are TRBV20-1 and TRBJ1-5; D remains ambiguous. V lost 1 base and J lost 6, with 16 bases in between. The length of the CDR3 is 15 residues. Germline CDR1 reads DFQATT; CDR2 reads SNEGSKA (reference sequence). CDR3 sequence reads: CSARGIGGAGQPQHF. In DNA, the CDR3 is TGCAGTGCTAGAGGGATTGGAGGCGCGGGTCAGCCCCAGCATTTT.

The chain couples TRBV6-6 to TRBJ2-1; D gene ambiguous. V lost 6 bases and J lost 4, with 10 bases in between. The CDR3 has 13 residues. CDR1 MNHNY and CDR2 SVGAGI come from the germline V gene (reference sequence). Here the CDR3 DNA reads TGTGCCAGCAGGCCAAATCGTTACAATGAGCAGTTCTTC. It encodes CASRPNRYNEQFF.

V and J are TRBV6-5 and TRBJ2-2, with 10 bases that match TRBD2. The CDR3 is 19 residues long. The ends lost 1 base at V and 4 bases at J; junction bases unmatched: 12. Germline CDR1 is MNHEY and CDR2 is SVGAGI. Here the CDR3 DNA reads TGTGCCAGCAGTTACTTGGGACTAGCGTCCCCCACGAGCACCGGGGAGCTGTTTTTT. The encoded protein is CASSYLGLASPTSTGELFF.

This clonotype was observed at least ten times. The chain joins TRBV4-1 to TRBJ2-7; TRBD1 is a possible D gene (5 bases). The V gene's germline CDR1 is MGHRA and CDR2 YSYEKL. Between the trimmed V and J ends, which lost 4 bases and 5 bases, there was a span of 12 bases. This CDR3 region has 13 residues. The CDR3 DNA reads as TGCGCCAGCAGCCGCTCCGAAGGGGACGAGCAGTACTTC. Amino acid sequence: CASSRSEGDEQYF.